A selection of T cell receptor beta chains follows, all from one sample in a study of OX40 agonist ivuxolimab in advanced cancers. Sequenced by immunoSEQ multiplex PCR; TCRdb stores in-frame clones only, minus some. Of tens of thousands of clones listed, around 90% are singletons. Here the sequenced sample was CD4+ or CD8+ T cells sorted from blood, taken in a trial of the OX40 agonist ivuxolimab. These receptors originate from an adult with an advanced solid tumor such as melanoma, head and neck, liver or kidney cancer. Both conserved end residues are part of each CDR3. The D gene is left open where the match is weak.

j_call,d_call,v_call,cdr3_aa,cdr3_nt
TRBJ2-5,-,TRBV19,CASSIEAGREQETQYF,TGTGCCAGTAGTATAGAGGCCGGCAGGGAACAAGAGACCCAGTACTTC
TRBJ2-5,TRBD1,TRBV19,CATDPGQGIETQYF,TGTGCCACTGACCCGGGACAGGGGATAGAGACCCAGTACTTC
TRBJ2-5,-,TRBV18,CASSPSGRGTQYF,TGTGCCAGCTCACCCTCCGGGAGAGGGACCCAGTACTTC
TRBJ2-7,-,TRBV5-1,CASSSRQVGAYEQYF,TGCGCCAGCAGCTCCCGACAGGTTGGGGCCTACGAGCAGTACTTC
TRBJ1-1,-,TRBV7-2,CASSLERGSLNTEAFF,TGTGCCAGCAGCTTAGAAAGAGGTTCGTTGAACACTGAAGCTTTCTTT
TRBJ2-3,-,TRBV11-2,CASRVVSAARGTDTQYF,TGTGCCAGTCGGGTAGTGTCAGCCGCTCGGGGCACAGATACGCAGTATTTT
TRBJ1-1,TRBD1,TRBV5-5,CASSLAGTGLSAFF,TGTGCCAGCAGCTTGGCCGGGACAGGGTTGTCGGCTTTCTTT
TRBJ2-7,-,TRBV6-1,CASSDMRGSYEQYF,TGTGCCAGCAGTGATATGAGGGGCTCCTACGAGCAGTACTTC
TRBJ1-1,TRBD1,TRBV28,CASSLVQGGTEAFF,TGTGCCAGCAGTTTGGTACAGGGGGGCACTGAAGCTTTCTTT
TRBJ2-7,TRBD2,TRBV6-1,CASSDPGLAGEQYF,TGTGCCAGCAGCGATCCGGGACTAGCGGGAGAGCAGTACTTC
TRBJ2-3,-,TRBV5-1,CASSLGRASTDTQYF,TGCGCCAGCAGCCTTGGGAGAGCTAGCACAGATACGCAGTATTTT